These 15 T cell receptor beta chains came from one sample sequenced in a study of beta chain features in type 1 diabetes. General study findings and limits: Shorter TCRB CDR3s, moderately but significantly so, marked every one of the four CD4+ subsets in Type 1 diabetes patients.

The authors reverse transcribed all of the isolated RNA, so sequencing captured expressed TCRB transcripts. The method was immunoSEQ multiplex PCR; TCRdb's version includes in-frame clones alone and lacks a portion of them. The sample consists of about 400,000 clones, around an eighth of them appearing once. No antigen has been identified for these receptors. The sample was naive CD4+ T cells from blood. These TCRs come from a woman younger than 30 with type 1 diabetes.

This clone was seen only a few times. The genes are TRBV6-5 and TRBJ2-7; 10 nucleotides match TRBD2. Germline CDR1 reads MNHEY; CDR2 reads SVGAGI. J lost 3 bases, V lost 4 bases, and 3 bases had no gene match. The CDR3 has 14 amino acids. The CDR3 region is CASSSGLANYEQYF. In nucleotides, the CDR3 is TGTGCCAGCAGTTCGGGACTAGCGAACTACGAGCAGTACTTC.

The gene calls are TRBV5-1 and TRBJ2-5; TRBD2 aligns across 8 bases. The CDR3 runs to 14 residues. V was pared by 5 bases and J by 5 bases, with 8 bases of the junction left unmatched. Looked up from germline, CDR1 is SGHRS and CDR2 is YFSETQ. This CDR3 reads CASSPGAGVETQYF. As DNA, the CDR3 is TGCGCCAGCAGTCCAGGAGCGGGAGTGGAGACCCAGTACTTC.

The table lists this clone with a few counts. This chain joins TRBV11-2 and TRBJ2-6; the D is unclear. Germline-derived CDR1 and CDR2 are SGHAT and FQNNGV. The CDR3 runs 14 residues. V was shortened by 0 bases and J by 3 bases, with 3 bases between the two germline ends. The DNA for the CDR3 is TGTGCCAGCAGCTTAGATAATGGGGCCAACGTCCTGACTTTC. It yields the protein CASSLDNGANVLTF.

The genes are TRBV4-1 and TRBJ2-2, with TRBD1 as a possible D gene (5 bases). This CDR3 contains 15 residues. The V end lost 2 bases, the J end lost 9 bases, and 16 bases lay between the germline ends. Germline CDR1 reads MGHRA; CDR2 reads YSYEKL. The CDR3, as DNA: TGCGCCAGCAGCCAAATAGGCAGGGTAGGGAGGGAGCTGTTTTTT. This codes for CASSQIGRVGRELFF.

This clone was counted a few times. One end of the junction does not line up with germline, which may come from a read error. This rearrangement joins TRBV10-1 to TRBJ2-5; D not certain. The CDR3 has 9 amino acids. In germline, CDR1 is WNHNN, CDR2 SYGVQD (reference sequence). CDR3 in DNA: TGCGCCACCAAAGCGACTCCGGACTTC. Amino acid sequence: CATKATPDF.

V is TRBV4-2 and J is TRBJ1-5; 9 positions agree with TRBD1. Germline V gene lookup returns CDR1 LGHNA and CDR2 YNFKEQ. V was clipped by 4 bases and J by 4 bases; unmatched bases: 8. The CDR3 runs to 16 residues. Here the CDR3 DNA reads TGTGCCAGCAGCCGCGGAGGGACAGGGATGAATCAGCCCCAGCATTTT. Amino acids: CASSRGGTGMNQPQHF.

The chain links TRBV7-2 to TRBJ1-1; a possible D gene is TRBD1 (6 bases). V was cut by 5 bases and J by 11 bases, with 30 bases left in between. The CDR3 totals 17 residues. Germline V gene lookup returns CDR1 SGHTA and CDR2 FQGNSA. CDR3 region: CASSPGPDTGKRRRAFF. The DNA of the CDR3 is TGTGCCAGCAGCCCCGGGCCCGATACAGGGAAACGGCGAAGGGCTTTCTTT.

The chain combines TRBV2 with TRBJ2-2; 7 nucleotides agree with TRBD1. Per the germline V gene, CDR1 is SNHLY and CDR2 is FYNNEI. V trimming: 7 bases; J trimming: 4 bases; junction bases outside the gene matches: 6. The CDR3 contains 14 residues. Here the CDR3 DNA reads TGTGCCAGCACGAGGGGGCAAGGCACCGGGGAGCTGTTTTTT. This translates into CASTRGQGTGELFF.

The chain uses TRBV25-1 and TRBJ1-4; D might be TRBD1 (5 bases). Germline assignment: CDR1 MGHDK and CDR2 SYGVNS. V was pared by 6 bases and J by 8 bases, with 19 bases between. The CDR3 is 15 amino acids. CDR3 amino acids: CASSTQRDFVEKLFF. The CDR3 nucleotides read TGTGCCAGCAGCACACAGCGGGACTTTGTAGAAAAACTGTTTTTT.

The chain joins TRBV7-2 to TRBJ1-5; 7 bases are shared with TRBD1. With 6 bases clipped from V and 6 bases from J, the junction kept 8 bases outside the gene matches. Germline V gene lookup returns CDR1 SGHTA and CDR2 FQGNSA. The CDR3 runs to 14 residues. The CDR3 reads CASRSTTGPQPQHF. The CDR3, as DNA: TGTGCCAGCAGGAGTACGACAGGGCCTCAGCCCCAGCATTTT.

In its sample, this clone was seen a few times. The chain is built from TRBV29-1 and TRBJ2-7; D may be TRBD1 (6 bases). The V gene lost 3 bases and the J gene lost 10 bases, with 19 bases spanning the gap. The CDR3 has 13 residues. CDR1 and CDR2 from the germline V gene are SQVTM and ANQGSEA. This CDR3 is CSVEGRLTGIQYF. The DNA of the CDR3 is TGCAGCGTTGAGGGGAGACTAACAGGGATCCAGTACTTC.

This clone has more than one count but fewer than ten. The chain employs TRBV4-2 and TRBJ2-1; 8 bases are shared with TRBD2. J was trimmed by 8 bases and V by 1 base; bases with no gene match: 10. This CDR3 region has 16 residues. Germline CDR1 and CDR2: LGHNA and YNFKEQ. CDR3 region: CASSQAAGGLLDEQFF. DNA of the CDR3: TGTGCCAGCAGCCAAGCGGCGGGGGGCCTACTCGATGAGCAGTTCTTC.

The sample holds a few counts of this clone. This rearrangement joins TRBV28 to TRBJ2-5; 10 bases are a match to TRBD1. Germline V CDR1 and CDR2: MDHEN, SYDVKM. V gave up 3 bases and J gave up 4 bases; unmatched junction bases: 8. The CDR3 covers 16 residues. The CDR3 sequence is CASSLLGQGMGETQYF. The CDR3 DNA is TGTGCCAGCAGTTTGCTGGGACAGGGGATGGGAGAGACCCAGTACTTC.

This clone was picked up a small number of times. This rearrangement joins TRBV15 to TRBJ2-1; 8 positions agree with TRBD2. Germline assignment: CDR1 LNHNV and CDR2 YYDKDF (reference sequence). This CDR3 is 16 amino acids long. Trimming at V came to 1 base and at J to 5 bases, leaving 7 bases not matched to a gene. CDR3 DNA sequence: TGTGCCACCAGCAGAGGCCCGGGACTAGAGAACAATGAGCAGTTCTTC. Protein sequence: CATSRGPGLENNEQFF.

This clone was seen a few times. The same CDR3 is also encoded by other DNA sequences in this sample. This sequence joins TRBV11-2 and TRBJ2-5; D is unclear. CDR3 length: 13 amino acids. CDR1 is SGHAT and CDR2 is FQNNGV in the germline V gene. The V end was cut by 5 bases, the J end by 2 bases, with 9 bases between. CDR3 bases: TGTGCCAGCAGCCCAGGTCTACAAGAGACCCAGTACTTC. Encoded protein: CASSPGLQETQYF. Filled out from reference TRBV11-2 and TRBJ2-5, the complete variable domain reads EAGVAQSPRYKIIEKRQSVAFWCNPISGHATLYWYQQILGQGPKLLIQFQNNGVVDDSQLPKDRFSAERLKGVDSTLKIQPAKLEDSAVYLCASSPGLQETQYFGPGTRLLVL.